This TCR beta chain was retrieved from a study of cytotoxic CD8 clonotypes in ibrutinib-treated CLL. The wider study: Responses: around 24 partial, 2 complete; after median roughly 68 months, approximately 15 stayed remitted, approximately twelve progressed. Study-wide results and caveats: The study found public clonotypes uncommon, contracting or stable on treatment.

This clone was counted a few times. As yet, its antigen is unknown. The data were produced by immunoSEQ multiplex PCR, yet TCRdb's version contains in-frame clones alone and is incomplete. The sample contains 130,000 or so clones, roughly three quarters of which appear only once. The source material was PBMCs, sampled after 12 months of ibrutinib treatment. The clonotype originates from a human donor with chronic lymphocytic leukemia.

The CDR3 nucleotides are TGCGCCAGCAGCCACCCTTCTCGGCCCCAGCATTTT. This gives the protein CASSHPSRPQHF. This rearrangement joins TRBV4-1 to TRBJ1-5, with no clear D. The germline V and J ends were trimmed by 3 bases and 9 bases, with 9 bases remaining between them. The CDR3 covers 12 residues. In germline, CDR1 is MGHRA, CDR2 YSYEKL.